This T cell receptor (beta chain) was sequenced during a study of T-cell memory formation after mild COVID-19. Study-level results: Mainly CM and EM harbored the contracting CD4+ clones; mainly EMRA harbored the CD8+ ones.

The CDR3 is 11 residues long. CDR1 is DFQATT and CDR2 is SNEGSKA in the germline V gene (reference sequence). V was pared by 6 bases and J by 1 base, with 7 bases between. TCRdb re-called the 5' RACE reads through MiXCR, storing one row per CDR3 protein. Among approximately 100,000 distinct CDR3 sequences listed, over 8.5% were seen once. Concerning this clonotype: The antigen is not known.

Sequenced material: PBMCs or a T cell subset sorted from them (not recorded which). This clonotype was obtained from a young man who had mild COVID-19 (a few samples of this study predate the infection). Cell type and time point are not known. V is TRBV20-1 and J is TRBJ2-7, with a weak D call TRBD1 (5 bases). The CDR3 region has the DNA TGCAGTGCACGGACATCCTACGAGCAGTACTTC. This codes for CSARTSYEQYF.